The rows below give T cell receptor beta chains drawn from one sample of a study of blood T cells in healthy people across ages. TCRdb re-derived calls from the 5' RACE reads in MiXCR, one entry per CDR3 protein. The data show over 1.5 million distinct CDR3 sequences, around half seen once. Sequencing was carried out using blood. The source is a woman between 40 and 55 years old in good health. Both conserved end residues are part of each CDR3. D genes are given only for firm matches. The size of a clone is reported for some rows only, either as once, few or many, or as a class for expanded clones.

size: -; D: TRBD1; J: TRBJ1-2; V: TRBV20-1; DNA: TGCAGTGCTAGGGACAGGGAGATTGGCTACACCTTC; CDR3: CSARDREIGYTF
size: -; D: -; J: TRBJ1-2; V: TRBV20-1; DNA: TGCAGTGCTACGGGGAGTGGGGGCTATGGCTACACCTTC; CDR3: CSATGSGGYGYTF
size: few; D: TRBD1; J: TRBJ2-5; V: TRBV15; DNA: TGTGCCACCAGCAGAGGAGGACAGGCTCAAGAGACCCAGTACTTC; CDR3: CATSRGGQAQETQYF
size: -; D: TRBD1; J: TRBJ2-1; V: TRBV28; DNA: TGTGCCAGCAGTTGGGGGACAGGAGGGAACAATGAGCAGTTCTTC; CDR3: CASSWGTGGNNEQFF
size: -; D: -; J: TRBJ2-1; V: TRBV9; DNA: TGTGCCAGCAGCGTAGGTCCTCCAGGAGGATCCAATGAGCAGTTCTTC; CDR3: CASSVGPPGGSNEQFF
size: -; D: -; J: TRBJ2-5; V: TRBV5-1; DNA: TGCGCCAGCAGCCCCGGGACCACTGAAGAGAAGCAGTACTTC; CDR3: CASSPGTTEEKQYF
size: -; D: TRBD2; J: TRBJ2-3; V: TRBV3-1; DNA: TGTGCCAGCAGCCAAGTACGACTAGCGGGGGGGATGGGAGATACGCAGTATTTT; CDR3: CASSQVRLAGGMGDTQYF
size: -; D: -; J: TRBJ2-5; V: TRBV5-1; DNA: TGCGCCAGCAGCTTGGACCTAAACCAAGAGACCCAGTACTTC; CDR3: CASSLDLNQETQYF
size: -; D: TRBD2; J: TRBJ2-2; V: TRBV12-3/TRBV12-4; DNA: TGTGCCAGTTCGGGGACTAGCCTCACCGGGGAGCTGTTTTTT; CDR3: CASSGTSLTGELFF
size: -; D: -; J: TRBJ2-3; V: TRBV24-1; DNA: TGTGCCACCAGTGATTCCGGGACCAACACAGATACGCAGTATTTT; CDR3: CATSDSGTNTDTQYF
size: -; D: -; J: TRBJ2-1; V: TRBV6-2/TRBV6-3; DNA: TGTGCCAGCAGTTATCAAGATGAGCAGTTCTTC; CDR3: CASSYQDEQFF
size: -; D: TRBD2; J: TRBJ2-3; V: TRBV24-1; DNA: TGTGCCACCAGTGATCGGGGGGGGGACACAGATACGCAGTATTTT; CDR3: CATSDRGGDTDTQYF
size: -; D: -; J: TRBJ1-2; V: TRBV18; DNA: TGTGCCAGCTCACCAGGACTGGCACAGGGCTATGGCTACACCTTC; CDR3: CASSPGLAQGYGYTF
size: many; D: -; J: TRBJ2-1; V: TRBV20-1; DNA: TGCAGTGCTAGCGGGGCGAGCTCCTACAATGAGCAGTTCTTC; CDR3: CSASGASSYNEQFF
size: -; D: -; J: TRBJ1-2; V: TRBV12-5; DNA: TGTGCTAGTGGCCTACCAGGAGGCTATGGCTACACCTTC; CDR3: CASGLPGGYGYTF
size: -; D: -; J: TRBJ2-3; V: TRBV6-5; DNA: TGTGCCGGCAGTGACCTAAGGACGCAGTATTTT; CDR3: CAGSDLRTQYF
size: once; D: -; J: TRBJ2-3; V: TRBV6-2/TRBV6-3; DNA: TGTGCCAGCAGTACTCGAGCGAGTACTAGCACAGATACGCAGTATTTT; CDR3: CASSTRASTSTDTQYF
size: -; D: -; J: TRBJ1-1; V: TRBV20-1; DNA: TGCAGTGCTAGAGATCATGGAAAAGGGACAAACACTGAAGCTTTCTTT; CDR3: CSARDHGKGTNTEAFF
size: -; D: TRBD1; J: TRBJ2-5; V: TRBV12-3/TRBV12-4; DNA: TGTGCCAGCGGGACAGGCGCTGCCCAGTACTTC; CDR3: CASGTGAAQYF
size: once; D: -; J: TRBJ2-3; V: TRBV29-1; DNA: TGCAGCGTTGTAGTTCCCACAGATACGCAGTATTTT; CDR3: CSVVVPTDTQYF
size: -; D: -; J: TRBJ2-5; V: TRBV7-3; DNA: TGTGCCAGCAGCTTAAGGGTTAGCCCCCAAGAGACCCAGTACTTC; CDR3: CASSLRVSPQETQYF
size: few; D: -; J: TRBJ2-4; V: TRBV28; DNA: TGTGCCAGCACCACTCCGGCAGGGATGGAAAACATTCAGTACTTC; CDR3: CASTTPAGMENIQYF
size: -; D: -; J: TRBJ1-3; V: TRBV10-2; DNA: TGCGCCAGCAGTGGGGACGCACGCTCTGGAAACACCATATATTTT; CDR3: CASSGDARSGNTIYF
size: -; D: TRBD2; J: TRBJ2-3; V: TRBV5-1; DNA: TGCGCCAGCAGCCGAGAGACTAGCGATTTCGTTGATACGCAGTATTTT; CDR3: CASSRETSDFVDTQYF
size: -; D: TRBD1; J: TRBJ1-2; V: TRBV7-9; DNA: TGTGCCAGCAGCCAAGCCGACAGGGTCTATGGCTACACCTTC; CDR3: CASSQADRVYGYTF
size: -; D: TRBD2; J: TRBJ2-5; V: TRBV12-3/TRBV12-4; DNA: TGTGCCGGCAGTTTAGCGGGGCCCGAGACCCAGTACTTC; CDR3: CAGSLAGPETQYF
size: -; D: -; J: TRBJ2-3; V: TRBV11-1; DNA: TGTGCCAGCAGCCCCCCCGGGACTCCCCCAGATACGCAGTATTTT; CDR3: CASSPPGTPPDTQYF
size: many; D: TRBD1; J: TRBJ1-2; V: TRBV12-3/TRBV12-4; DNA: TGTGCCAGCAGTTTAAGTACAGGGGGACTTTTTAACTATGGCTACACCTTC; CDR3: CASSLSTGGLFNYGYTF
size: -; D: -; J: TRBJ1-2; V: TRBV6-1; DNA: TGTGCCAGCAGTGGGACGGAGAAGGAGGGGTATGGCTACACCTTC; CDR3: CASSGTEKEGYGYTF
size: -; D: TRBD2; J: TRBJ2-5; V: TRBV28; DNA: TGTGCCAGCAACGCGGGGGGGGTAGGAGAGACCCAGTACTTC; CDR3: CASNAGGVGETQYF
size: few; D: TRBD1; J: TRBJ2-5; V: TRBV20-1; DNA: TGCACCGGACAGGACGGGATCCTAGGGGCGCAAGAGACCCAGTACTTC; CDR3: CTGQDGILGAQETQYF
size: -; D: TRBD2; J: TRBJ2-1; V: TRBV7-2; DNA: TGTGCCAGCAGCACTAGCGGGGGGGTCTCCAATGAGCAGTTCTTC; CDR3: CASSTSGGVSNEQFF
size: -; D: -; J: TRBJ2-1; V: TRBV15; DNA: TGTGCCACCAGCAGAGAGGCTTCAACCCTTAATGAGCAGTTCTTC; CDR3: CATSREASTLNEQFF
size: few; D: TRBD1; J: TRBJ1-2; V: TRBV10-2; DNA: TGCGCCAGCACAGTTGACAGGGGGATCATCTATGGCTACACCTTC; CDR3: CASTVDRGIIYGYTF
size: -; D: -; J: TRBJ1-6; V: TRBV4-1; DNA: TGCGCCAGCAGCCAAGTTTACAGGGAATCCCCCGGTTCACCCCTCCACTTT; CDR3: CASSQVYRESPGSPLHF
size: few; D: -; J: TRBJ2-4; V: TRBV10-3; DNA: TGTGTCATCAGGCGGGGGCCGGGGTTGAACATTCAGTACTTC; CDR3: CVIRRGPGLNIQYF
size: -; D: -; J: TRBJ2-5; V: TRBV14; DNA: TGTGCCAGCAGGGGATTTAGGGCGGAGACCCAGTACTTC; CDR3: CASRGFRAETQYF
size: -; D: -; J: TRBJ2-3; V: TRBV6-5; DNA: TGTGCCAGCAGTTACGCCAGGGGCAGAGATACGCAGTATTTT; CDR3: CASSYARGRDTQYF
size: -; D: -; J: TRBJ1-4; V: TRBV5-1; DNA: TGCGCCAGCAGCCGTCCAGGGGAGAGTGAAAAACTGTTTTTT; CDR3: CASSRPGESEKLFF
size: few; D: -; J: TRBJ2-3; V: TRBV29-1; DNA: TGCAGCGTTGAGGCCCAGCCTGATACGCAGTATTTT; CDR3: CSVEAQPDTQYF
size: -; D: -; J: TRBJ1-2; V: TRBV25-1; DNA: TGTGCCAGCAGTACCCAAAAGGGCTATGGCTACACCTTC; CDR3: CASSTQKGYGYTF
size: once; D: -; J: TRBJ2-7; V: TRBV7-9; DNA: TGTGCCAGCAGCGGACTTGGGGGGAGAACCTACGAGCAGTACTTC; CDR3: CASSGLGGRTYEQYF
size: few; D: -; J: TRBJ2-3; V: TRBV25-1; DNA: TGTGCCAGCAGTGGGGATCGGGATTGGGATACGCAGTATTTT; CDR3: CASSGDRDWDTQYF
size: many; D: -; J: TRBJ2-7; V: TRBV28; DNA: TGTGCCAGCAGTTTCCAGGGAACTCTAGTAGGCCAGTACTTC; CDR3: CASSFQGTLVGQYF
size: -; D: -; J: TRBJ2-2; V: TRBV7-3; DNA: TGTGCCAGCAGCTTAAAGAACACCGGGGAGCTGTTTTTT; CDR3: CASSLKNTGELFF
size: -; D: TRBD1; J: TRBJ2-7; V: TRBV7-2; DNA: TGTGCCAGCAAAGAAACGCCGGGACAGGGATTCGAGCAGTACTTC; CDR3: CASKETPGQGFEQYF
size: -; D: TRBD2; J: TRBJ2-5; V: TRBV5-1; DNA: TGCGCCAGCAGCACCGTTTTGGGCGGGGGGATCCAAGAGACCCAGTACTTC; CDR3: CASSTVLGGGIQETQYF
size: once; D: TRBD1; J: TRBJ2-7; V: TRBV5-1; DNA: TGCGCCAGCAGCCTGCCTAGACAGGGCCTCTACGAGCAGTACTTC; CDR3: CASSLPRQGLYEQYF
size: few; D: TRBD2; J: TRBJ2-5; V: TRBV15; DNA: TGTGCCACCAGCTCCGCCCCCAGCGGGGGAGAGACCCAGTACTTC; CDR3: CATSSAPSGGETQYF
size: few; D: -; J: TRBJ2-7; V: TRBV6-1; DNA: TGTGCCAGCAGTGAACCAGGGTTCTCCTACGAGCAGTACTTC; CDR3: CASSEPGFSYEQYF
size: -; D: TRBD1; J: TRBJ2-4; V: TRBV27; DNA: TGTGCCAGCAGCCAATCCGGGACAGGGAGAATCAATGAGCAGTACTTC; CDR3: CASSQSGTGRINEQYF
size: -; D: TRBD1; J: TRBJ2-1; V: TRBV5-1; DNA: TGCGCCAGCAGCCGGACGCAGGGACAGGGAGGTTACAATGAGCAGTTCTTC; CDR3: CASSRTQGQGGYNEQFF
size: -; D: TRBD1; J: TRBJ2-7; V: TRBV11-2; DNA: TGTGCCAGCAGCTTGAAGGGACAGGAGAGCTCCTACGAGCAGTACTTC; CDR3: CASSLKGQESSYEQYF
size: once; D: -; J: TRBJ2-5; V: TRBV6-1; DNA: TGTGCCAGCAGTGAACTAACCCAAGAGACCCAGTACTTC; CDR3: CASSELTQETQYF
size: -; D: TRBD2; J: TRBJ2-3; V: TRBV6-1; DNA: TGTGCCAGCAGCCACGGGTCCGCGGGGACTAGCAGCACAGATACGCAGTATTTT; CDR3: CASSHGSAGTSSTDTQYF
size: once; D: TRBD2; J: TRBJ2-1; V: TRBV27; DNA: TGTGCCAGCACCACCGTAGCGGGGGGGCCGGGTGAGCAGTTCTTC; CDR3: CASTTVAGGPGEQFF
size: -; D: TRBD1; J: TRBJ2-7; V: TRBV10-3; DNA: TGTGCCATCAGTGACACCGGGACAGGGTACTTCGAGCAGTACTTC; CDR3: CAISDTGTGYFEQYF
size: few; D: -; J: TRBJ2-7; V: TRBV20-1; DNA: TGCAGTGCCCTTACGGCGGGGCCCGGTTACGAGCAGTACTTC; CDR3: CSALTAGPGYEQYF
size: -; D: -; J: TRBJ2-7; V: TRBV6-2/TRBV6-3; DNA: TGTGTCAGCACCCCTGGAACAGGGAAGTACGAGCAGTACTTC; CDR3: CVSTPGTGKYEQYF
size: -; D: -; J: TRBJ2-5; V: TRBV5-6; DNA: TGTGCCAGCAGCGGGGGAAGTCGGGAGCGGTACTTC; CDR3: CASSGGSRERYF